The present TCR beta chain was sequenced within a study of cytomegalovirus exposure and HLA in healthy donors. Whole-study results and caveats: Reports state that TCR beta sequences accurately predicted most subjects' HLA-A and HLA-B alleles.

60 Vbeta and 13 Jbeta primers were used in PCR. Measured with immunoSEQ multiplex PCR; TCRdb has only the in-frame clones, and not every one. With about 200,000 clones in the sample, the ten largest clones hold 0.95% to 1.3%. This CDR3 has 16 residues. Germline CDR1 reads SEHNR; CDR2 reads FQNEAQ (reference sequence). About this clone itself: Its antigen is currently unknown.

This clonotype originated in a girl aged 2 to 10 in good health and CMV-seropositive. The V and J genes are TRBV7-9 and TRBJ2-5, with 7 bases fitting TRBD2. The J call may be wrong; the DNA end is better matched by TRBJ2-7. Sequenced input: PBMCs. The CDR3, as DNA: TGTGCCAGCAGCTTCGAACGGGGGGATCACGGCTACGAGCAGTACTTC. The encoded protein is CASSFERGDHGYEQYF.